The 7 T cell receptor beta chains below were found in one sample sequenced in a study of cytomegalovirus exposure and HLA in healthy donors. Researchers ran the PCR with 60 Vbeta and 13 Jbeta primers. The table came from immunoSEQ multiplex PCR; TCRdb's copy has only in-frame clones and leaves some out. The table for this sample gives about 40,000 clones. Sequencing was done on a sample of PBMCs. The receptors shown here come from a male donor in good health and CMV-seronegative.

The rearrangement links TRBV18 to TRBJ2-2; 7 bases line up with TRBD1. CDR1 is KGHSH, CDR2 LQKENI, per germline. CDR3 length equals 14 residues. Trimming took 6 bases from V and 1 from J; bases not matched to a gene: 2. The DNA for the CDR3 is TGTGCCAGCTCGGGACAGAAGAACACCGGGGAGCTGTTTTTT. This codes for CASSGQKNTGELFF. The whole variable domain, remainder taken from reference TRBV18 and TRBJ2-2, is NAGVMQNPRHLVRRRGQEARLRCSPMKGHSHVYWYRQLPEEGLKFMVYLQKENIIDESGMPKERFSAEFPKEGPSILRIQQVVRGDSAAYFCASSGQKNTGELFFGEGSRLTVL.

This rearrangement joins TRBV6-5 to TRBJ2-5, with D tentatively TRBD1 (5 bases). V was shortened by 0 bases and J by 4 bases, with 15 bases between the two germline ends. Germline CDR1 is MNHEY and CDR2 is SVGAGI. The CDR3 spans 16 residues. CDR3 coding DNA: TGTGCCAGCAGTTACTCTTCAGGGCCCCTCGGAGAGACCCAGTACTTC. It translates to CASSYSSGPLGETQYF.

The chain is built from TRBV7-3 and TRBJ2-7; D is possibly TRBD1 (6 bases). V gave up 1 base and J gave up 3 bases, with 7 bases separating them. This CDR3 comprises 13 residues. Per the germline V gene, CDR1 is SGHTA and CDR2 is FQGTGA. The CDR3: CASSLKQGYEQYF. Written as DNA, the CDR3 is TGTGCCAGCAGCTTAAAACAGGGCTACGAGCAGTACTTC.

The chain joins TRBV7-9 to TRBJ2-5; D is possibly TRBD1 (5 bases). V lost 5 bases and J 1 base, leaving 11 bases between the germline ends. Germline V gives CDR1 SEHNR, CDR2 FQNEAQ (reference sequence). The CDR3 spans 14 residues. The CDR3 sequence is CASSPTGRQETQYF. As DNA, the CDR3 is TGTGCCAGCAGCCCCACAGGTCGCCAAGAGACCCAGTACTTC.

V and J are TRBV27 and TRBJ1-5; 12 bases map to TRBD1. V was pared by 1 base and J by 1 base, with 11 bases of the junction left unmatched. Germline CDR1 is MNHEY and CDR2 is SMNVEV (reference sequence). The CDR3 loop spans 20 amino acids. CDR3 in amino acids: CASSLYTPGQGARSNQPQHF. The CDR3 coding sequence is TGTGCCAGCAGTTTATACACCCCGGGACAGGGGGCTAGGAGCAATCAGCCCCAGCATTTT.

The chain recombines TRBV19 with TRBJ1-1, with 9 bases fitting TRBD1. CDR3 length: 15 amino acids. Per the germline V gene, CDR1 is LNHDA and CDR2 is SQIVND (reference sequence). The V gene end was trimmed by 6 bases and the J gene end by 1 base; junction bases not matched to a gene: 6. The CDR3 sequence is CASSPGTGPNTEAFF. DNA of the CDR3: TGTGCCAGTAGCCCCGGGACAGGGCCGAACACTGAAGCTTTCTTT.

The chain employs TRBV29-1 and TRBJ2-5; TRBD2 matches at 10 bases. Germline V gives CDR1 SQVTM, CDR2 ANQGSEA. V was clipped by 0 bases and J by 5 bases; unmatched bases: 9. CDR3 length: 16 residues. DNA of the CDR3: TGCAGCGTTGAAGAAGGGCCACTAGCGGGGCGGGAGACCCAGTACTTC. This sequence encodes CSVEEGPLAGRETQYF.